This T cell receptor beta chain was sequenced for a study of identical twins. A universal primer site arose from template switching, and cDNA bore unique molecular identifiers. TCRdb reprocessed the 5' RACE reads with MiXCR, giving one entry per CDR3 protein. The profile covers approximately 700,000 distinct CDR3 sequences, with 18% appearing a single time and 13% taken by the ten largest. The germline gives CDR1 SGHRS, CDR2 YFSETQ. The CDR3 runs to 13 residues. V shed 4 bases and J shed 10 bases, with 16 bases lying between them. These data were also filed under a second study, of T cells expressing NK-cell markers. That source adds: Eight donors were sequenced, of whom seven were HCMV-seropositive, while the remaining one was HCMV-seronegative. Clones of NKG2C+ T cells that had expanded were of unclear HCMV specificity.

J is TRBJ2-3 and V is TRBV5-1; D possibly matches TRBD1 or TRBD2 (6 bases each). The sample taken for sequencing was PBMCs. The receptor's source is a woman between 18 and 29 years old in good health. The DNA of the CDR3 is TGCGCCAGCAGCCTACCAGGGGAGGATGCGCAGTATTTT. Translation: CASSLPGEDAQYF.